The source of this T cell receptor beta chain is a study of control samples from healthy donors and cancer patients. CDR1 and CDR2 (germline): MNHNY, SVGAGI (reference sequence). This CDR3 is built from 14 residues. The V gene lost 0 bases and the J gene lost 3 bases, with 9 bases spanning the gap. The protocol was immunoSEQ multiplex PCR, while the TCRdb copy is restricted to in-frame clones and leaves out a portion. This table holds roughly 130,000 clones, 88% found once. The chain combines TRBV6-6 with TRBJ2-7, with D hard to call. The TCR originated in a man between 50 and 59 years old in good health. The sample comprised blood. The chain's CDR3 is CASSYSLQGYEQYF. In nucleotides, the CDR3 is TGTGCCAGCAGTTACTCACTACAAGGCTACGAGCAGTACTTC.